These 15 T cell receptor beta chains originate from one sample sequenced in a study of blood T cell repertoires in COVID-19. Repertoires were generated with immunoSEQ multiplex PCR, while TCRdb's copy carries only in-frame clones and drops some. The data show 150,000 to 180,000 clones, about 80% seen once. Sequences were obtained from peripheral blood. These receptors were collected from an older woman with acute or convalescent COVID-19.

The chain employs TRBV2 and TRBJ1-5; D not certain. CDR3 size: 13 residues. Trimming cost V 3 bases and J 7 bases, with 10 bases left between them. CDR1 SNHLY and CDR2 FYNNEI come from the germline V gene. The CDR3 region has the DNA TGTGCCAGCAGTGACGGTGGAGGGCAGCCCCAGCATTTT. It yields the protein CASSDGGGQPQHF.

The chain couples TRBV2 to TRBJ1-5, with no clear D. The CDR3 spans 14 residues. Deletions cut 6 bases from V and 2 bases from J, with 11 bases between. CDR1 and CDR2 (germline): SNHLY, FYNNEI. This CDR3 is CASSEGARNQPQHF. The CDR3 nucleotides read TGTGCCAGCAGCGAGGGAGCCCGCAATCAGCCCCAGCATTTT. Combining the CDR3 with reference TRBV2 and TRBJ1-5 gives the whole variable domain EPEVTQTPSHQVTQMGQEVILRCVPISNHLYFYWYRQILGQKVEFLVSFYNNEISEKSEIFDDQFSVERPDGSNFTLKIRSTKLEDSAMYFCASSEGARNQPQHFGDGTRLSIL.

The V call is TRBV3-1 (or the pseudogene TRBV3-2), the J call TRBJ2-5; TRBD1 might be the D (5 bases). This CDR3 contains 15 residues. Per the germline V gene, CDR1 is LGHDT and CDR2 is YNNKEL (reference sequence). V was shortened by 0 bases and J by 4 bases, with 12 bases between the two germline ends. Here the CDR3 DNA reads TGTGCCAGCAGCCAAGAGTCCCTAGGGGCAGAGACCCAGTACTTC. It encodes CASSQESLGAETQYF.

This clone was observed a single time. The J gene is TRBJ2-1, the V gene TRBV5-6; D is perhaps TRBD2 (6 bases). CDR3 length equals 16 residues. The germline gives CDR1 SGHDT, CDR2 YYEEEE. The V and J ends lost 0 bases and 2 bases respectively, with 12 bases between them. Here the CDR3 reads CASSLAGREAYNEQFF. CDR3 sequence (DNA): TGTGCCAGCAGCTTGGCAGGCAGGGAGGCCTACAATGAGCAGTTCTTC.

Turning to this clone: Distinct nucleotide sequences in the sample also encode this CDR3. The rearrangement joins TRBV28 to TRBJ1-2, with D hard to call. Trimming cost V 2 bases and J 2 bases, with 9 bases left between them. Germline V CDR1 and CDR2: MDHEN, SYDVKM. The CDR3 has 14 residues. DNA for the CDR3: TGTGCCAGCAGTTTAGGCGGTGCCAACTATGGCTACACCTTC. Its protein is CASSLGGANYGYTF.

Here the CDR3 DNA reads TGTGCCAGTAAGACAGGGGGCTCCGGGGAGCTGTTTTTT. Its protein is CASKTGGSGELFF. The J gene is TRBJ2-2, the V gene TRBV19; 10 bases fit TRBD1. Germline-derived CDR1 and CDR2 are LNHDA and SQIVND (reference sequence). The CDR3 covers 13 residues. V was clipped by 7 bases and J by 6 bases; unmatched bases: 2.

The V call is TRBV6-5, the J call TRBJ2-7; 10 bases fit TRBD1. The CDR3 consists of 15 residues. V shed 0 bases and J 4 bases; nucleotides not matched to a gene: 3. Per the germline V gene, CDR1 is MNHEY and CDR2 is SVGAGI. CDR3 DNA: TGTGCCAGCAGTTACTCCGGGACAGGGGAGTACGAGCAGTACGTC. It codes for CASSYSGTGEYEQYV.

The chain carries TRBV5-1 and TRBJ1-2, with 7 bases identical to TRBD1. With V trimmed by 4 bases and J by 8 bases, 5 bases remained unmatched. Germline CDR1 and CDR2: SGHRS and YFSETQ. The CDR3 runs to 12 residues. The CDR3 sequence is CASSPTGEGYTF. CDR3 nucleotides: TGCGCCAGCAGCCCCACAGGGGAAGGCTACACCTTC. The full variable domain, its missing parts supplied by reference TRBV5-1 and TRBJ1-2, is KAGVTQTPRYLIKTRGQQVTLSCSPISGHRSVSWYQQTPGQGLQFLFEYFSETQRNKGNFPGRFSGRQFSNSRSEMNVSTLELGDSALYLCASSPTGEGYTFGSGTRLTVV.

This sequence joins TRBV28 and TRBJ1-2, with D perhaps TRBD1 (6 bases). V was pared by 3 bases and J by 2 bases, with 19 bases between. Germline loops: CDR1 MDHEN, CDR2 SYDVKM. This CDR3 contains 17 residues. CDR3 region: CASSFHLGGGNNYGYTF. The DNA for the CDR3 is TGTGCCAGCAGTTTCCACCTGGGAGGGGGTAACAACTATGGCTACACCTTC.

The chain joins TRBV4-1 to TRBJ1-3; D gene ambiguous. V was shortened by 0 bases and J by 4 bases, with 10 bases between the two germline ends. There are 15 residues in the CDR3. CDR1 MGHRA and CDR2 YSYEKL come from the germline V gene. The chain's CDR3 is CASSQEPHSGNTIYF. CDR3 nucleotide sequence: TGCGCCAGCAGCCAAGAGCCCCACAGCGGAAACACCATATATTTT.

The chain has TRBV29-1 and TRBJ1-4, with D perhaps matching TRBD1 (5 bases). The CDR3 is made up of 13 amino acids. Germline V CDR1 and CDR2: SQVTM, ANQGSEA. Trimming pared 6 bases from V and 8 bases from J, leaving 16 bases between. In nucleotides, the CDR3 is TGCAGCGTAGCGACAGTTGAACGGGAAAAACTGTTTTTT. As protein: CSVATVEREKLFF.

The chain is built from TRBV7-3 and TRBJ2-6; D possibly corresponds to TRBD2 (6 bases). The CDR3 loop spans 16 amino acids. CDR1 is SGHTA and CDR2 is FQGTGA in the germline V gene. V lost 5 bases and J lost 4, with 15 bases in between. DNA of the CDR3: TGTGCCAGCAGCCAAGGCCCGGGACTGGGGGCCAACGTCCTGACTTTC. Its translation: CASSQGPGLGANVLTF.

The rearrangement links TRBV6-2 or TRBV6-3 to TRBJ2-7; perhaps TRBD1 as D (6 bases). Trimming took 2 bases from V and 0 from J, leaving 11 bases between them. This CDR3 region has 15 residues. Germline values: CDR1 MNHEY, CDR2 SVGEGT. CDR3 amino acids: CASSYAGTPSYEQYF. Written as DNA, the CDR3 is TGTGCCAGCAGTTACGCCGGGACACCCTCCTACGAGCAGTACTTC.

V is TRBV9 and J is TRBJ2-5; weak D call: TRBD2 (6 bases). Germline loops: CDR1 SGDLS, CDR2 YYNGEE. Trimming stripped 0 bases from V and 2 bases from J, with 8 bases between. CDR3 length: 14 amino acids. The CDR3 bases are TGTGCCAGCAGCGTAGAGGGGACTCAAGAGACCCAGTACTTC. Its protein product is CASSVEGTQETQYF.

The CDR3: CASSPFFATGGTEAFF. The CDR3 nucleotides are TGCGCCAGCAGCCCTTTTTTTGCGACAGGGGGGACTGAAGCTTTCTTT. This sequence joins TRBV4-1 and TRBJ1-1; 9 bases line up with TRBD1. The V gene's germline CDR1 is MGHRA and CDR2 YSYEKL. J gave up 5 bases and V 4 bases, and 11 bases lay outside the gene matches. This CDR3 is 16 amino acids long.